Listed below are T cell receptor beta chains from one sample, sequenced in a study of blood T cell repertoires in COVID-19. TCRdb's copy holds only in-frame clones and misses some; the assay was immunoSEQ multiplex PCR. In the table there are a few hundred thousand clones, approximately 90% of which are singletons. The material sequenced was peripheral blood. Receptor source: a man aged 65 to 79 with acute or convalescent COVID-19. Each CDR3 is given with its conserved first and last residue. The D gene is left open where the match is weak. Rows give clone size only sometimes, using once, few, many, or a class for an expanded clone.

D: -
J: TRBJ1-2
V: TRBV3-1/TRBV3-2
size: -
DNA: TGTGCCAGCAGCCAAGACAGCAGGAACCATGGCTACACCTTC
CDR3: CASSQDSRNHGYTF

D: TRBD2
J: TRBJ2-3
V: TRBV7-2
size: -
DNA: TGTGCCAGCAGCCCGACTAGCGGGGGGACCGGGGATACGCAGTATTTT
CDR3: CASSPTSGGTGDTQYF

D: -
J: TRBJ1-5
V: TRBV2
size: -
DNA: TGTGCCAGCAGTTTCGACAGAACCAGCAATCAGCCCCAGCATTTT
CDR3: CASSFDRTSNQPQHF

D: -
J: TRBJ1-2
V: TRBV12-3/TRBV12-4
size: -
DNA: TGTGCCAGCAGTTTCAGGGTTAACTATGGCTACACCTTC
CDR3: CASSFRVNYGYTF

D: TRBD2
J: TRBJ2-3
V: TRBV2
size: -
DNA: TGTGCCAGCAAGCTAGCGGTACCTAGCACAGATACGCAGTATTTT
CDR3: CASKLAVPSTDTQYF

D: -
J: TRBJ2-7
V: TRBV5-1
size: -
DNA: TGCGCCAGCAGCCCCGCCTGGAGCGACCCTTCCTACGAGCAGTACTTC
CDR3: CASSPAWSDPSYEQYF

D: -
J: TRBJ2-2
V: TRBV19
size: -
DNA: TGTGCCAGTAGTGCTCTTCAGGGGACCGGGGAGCTGTTTTTT
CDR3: CASSALQGTGELFF

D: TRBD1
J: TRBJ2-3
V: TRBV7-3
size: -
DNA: TGTGCCAGCAGCTCAACAGGGGGCGCGGATACGCAGTATTTT
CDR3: CASSSTGGADTQYF

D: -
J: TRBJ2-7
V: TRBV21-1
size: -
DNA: TGTGCCAGCAGCAACGGGAAGAACTACGAGCAGTACTTC
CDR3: CASSNGKNYEQYF

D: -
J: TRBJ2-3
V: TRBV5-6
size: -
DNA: TGTGCCAGCAGCCCCATAGGGGTCGATACGCAGTATTTT
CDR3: CASSPIGVDTQYF

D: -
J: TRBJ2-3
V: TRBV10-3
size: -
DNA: TGTGCCATCAGTGATTTTCGGAGGGGCGACCAAGATACGCAGTATTTT
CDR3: CAISDFRRGDQDTQYF

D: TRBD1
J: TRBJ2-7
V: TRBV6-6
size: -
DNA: TGTGCCAGCAGTCGGAGTCTCACAGGGGGCTACGAGCAGTACTTC
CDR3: CASSRSLTGGYEQYF

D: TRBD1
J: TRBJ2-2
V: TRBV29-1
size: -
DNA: TGCAGCGTCGGGACAGCTTCCGGGGAGCTGTTTTTT
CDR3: CSVGTASGELFF

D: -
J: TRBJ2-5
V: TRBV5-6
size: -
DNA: TGTGCCAGCAGCTTGTTGGTGGGAGTCCGCCAAGAGACCCAGTACTTC
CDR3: CASSLLVGVRQETQYF

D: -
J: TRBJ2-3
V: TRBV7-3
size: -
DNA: TGTGCCAGCAGCTTAGGGCATAGCACAGATACGCAGTATTTT
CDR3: CASSLGHSTDTQYF

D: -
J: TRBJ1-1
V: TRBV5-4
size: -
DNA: TGTGCCAGCAGCTTGGCAGAACAGGGGAACACTGAAGCTTTCTTT
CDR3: CASSLAEQGNTEAFF

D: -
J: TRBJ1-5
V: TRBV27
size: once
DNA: TGTGCCAGCAGTTTCCCGGGGGAGCCCCAGCATTTT
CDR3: CASSFPGEPQHF

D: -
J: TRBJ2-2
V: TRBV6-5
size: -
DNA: TGTGCCAGCAGTTATCGGCTCGGGACGAACACCGGGGAGCTGTTTTTT
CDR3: CASSYRLGTNTGELFF

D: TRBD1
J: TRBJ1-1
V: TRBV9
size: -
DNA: TGTGCCAGCAGCGTAGGATCCCAGGGGGCTTCCACTGAAGCTTTCTTT
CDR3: CASSVGSQGASTEAFF

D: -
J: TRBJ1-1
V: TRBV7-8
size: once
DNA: TGTGCCAGCAGCTCCCAGGGACTGTTGAACACTGAAGCTTTCTTT
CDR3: CASSSQGLLNTEAFF

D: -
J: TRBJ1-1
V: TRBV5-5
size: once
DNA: TGTGCCAGCAGCTTACGTACGGGAATAAACACTGAAGCTTTCTTT
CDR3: CASSLRTGINTEAFF

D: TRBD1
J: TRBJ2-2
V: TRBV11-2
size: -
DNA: TGTGCCAGCAGCCGTCGGGACAGGGAAAAGAACACCGGGGAGCTGTTTTTT
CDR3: CASSRRDREKNTGELFF

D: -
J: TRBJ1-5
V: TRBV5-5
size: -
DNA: TGTGCCAGCAGCCAGGCCGGCAGCCTTCTAAATCAGCCCCAGCATTTT
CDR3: CASSQAGSLLNQPQHF

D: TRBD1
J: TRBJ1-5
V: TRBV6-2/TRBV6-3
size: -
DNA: TGTGCCAGCAGTTGGACAGGAGGAGCGCAGCCCCAGCATTTT
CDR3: CASSWTGGAQPQHF

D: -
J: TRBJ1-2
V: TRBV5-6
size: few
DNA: TGTGCCAGCAGCTTGGTGGAGACTTCACTCTATGGCTACACCTTC
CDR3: CASSLVETSLYGYTF

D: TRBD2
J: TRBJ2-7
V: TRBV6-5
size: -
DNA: TGTGCCAGCAGTTACTCGATTGGACTAGCGGGATCCGAGCAGTACTTC
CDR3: CASSYSIGLAGSEQYF

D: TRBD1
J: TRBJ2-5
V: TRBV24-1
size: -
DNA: TGTGCCACCAGTGACTCGACAGGGCTTGGAGTGGAGACCCAGTACTTC
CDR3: CATSDSTGLGVETQYF

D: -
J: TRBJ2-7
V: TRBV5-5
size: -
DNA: TGTGCCAGCAGCCTTCGCGGGCGACCGAACTCTGACGAGCAGTACTTC
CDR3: CASSLRGRPNSDEQYF

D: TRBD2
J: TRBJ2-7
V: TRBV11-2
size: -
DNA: TGTGCCAGCAGCCTCCAATCCGGGGTAGCGGGAGCCGACGAGCAGTACTTC
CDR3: CASSLQSGVAGADEQYF

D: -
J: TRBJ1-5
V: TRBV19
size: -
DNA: TGTGCCAGTAGTATGAACGCAGTTAGCAATCAGCCCCAGCATTTT
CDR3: CASSMNAVSNQPQHF

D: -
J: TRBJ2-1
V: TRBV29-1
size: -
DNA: TGCAGCACGCAGGTTAATGAGCAGTTCTTC
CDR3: CSTQVNEQFF

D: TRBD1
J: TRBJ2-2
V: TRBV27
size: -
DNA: TGTGCCAGCAGCCGTCGACAGGGGGTAAACACCGGGGAGCTGTTTTTT
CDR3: CASSRRQGVNTGELFF

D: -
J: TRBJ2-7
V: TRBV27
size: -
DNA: TGTGCCAGCAGCCCACGCGGCTCCTACGAGCAGTACTTC
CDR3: CASSPRGSYEQYF

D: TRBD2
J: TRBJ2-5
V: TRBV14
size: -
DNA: TGTGCCAGCAGCCGCCACCTAGCGGGAGTTGGGGAGACCCAGTACTTC
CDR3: CASSRHLAGVGETQYF

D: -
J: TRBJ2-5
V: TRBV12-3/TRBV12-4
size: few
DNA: TGTGCCAGCAGTCCCGGGGAGACCCAGTACTTC
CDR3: CASSPGETQYF

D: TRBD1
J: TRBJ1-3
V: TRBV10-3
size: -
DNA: TGTGCCATCAGTGTATCTACCCAGGGGGACACCATATATTTT
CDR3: CAISVSTQGDTIYF

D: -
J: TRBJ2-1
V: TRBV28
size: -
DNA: TGTGCCAGCAGTTTCCTTGTCCTTGAGGCGCAGTTCTTC
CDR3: CASSFLVLEAQFF

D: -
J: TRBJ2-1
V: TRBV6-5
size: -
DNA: TGTGCCAGCAGCACCGGAGGGCCCTACAATGAGCAGTTCTTC
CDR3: CASSTGGPYNEQFF

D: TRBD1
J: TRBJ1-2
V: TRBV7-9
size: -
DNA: TGTGCCAGCAGCGCACGAATGACAGGGGACGGCTACACCTTC
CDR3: CASSARMTGDGYTF

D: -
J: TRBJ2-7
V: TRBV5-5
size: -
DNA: TGTGCCAGCAGCTTAGTAACAGGGGCGGGGGGCGAGCAGTACTTC
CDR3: CASSLVTGAGGEQYF

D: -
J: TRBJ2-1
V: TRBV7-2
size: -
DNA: TGTGCCAGCAGCCGACAACTAGCAGGTGAGCAGTTCTTC
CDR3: CASSRQLAGEQFF

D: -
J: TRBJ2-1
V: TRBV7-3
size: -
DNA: TGTGCCAGCAGCTTAACTAGGTCACAGTACAATGAGCAGTTCTTC
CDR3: CASSLTRSQYNEQFF

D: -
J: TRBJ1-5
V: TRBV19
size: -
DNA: TGTGCCAGTAGTACAGCTTCGATTCGGGGGGGACGGCTAAATCAGCCCCAGCATTTT
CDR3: CASSTASIRGGRLNQPQHF

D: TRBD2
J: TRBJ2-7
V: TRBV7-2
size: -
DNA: TGTGCCAGCAGCTTAGGACTAGCGGGAGTTGAAGAGCAGTACTTC
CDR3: CASSLGLAGVEEQYF

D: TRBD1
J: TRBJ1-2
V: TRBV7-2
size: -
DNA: TGTGCCAGCAGGGAAGGGGGCAGTTACTATGGCTACACCTTC
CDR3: CASREGGSYYGYTF

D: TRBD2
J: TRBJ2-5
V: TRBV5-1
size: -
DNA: TGCGCCAGCAGACGAGGGACTAGCACCGAGACCCAGTACTTC
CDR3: CASRRGTSTETQYF

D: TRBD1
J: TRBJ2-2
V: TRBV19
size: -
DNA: TGTGCCAGTAGTCACCAGACAGGGAAGGAGAACACCGGGGAGCTGTTTTTT
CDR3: CASSHQTGKENTGELFF

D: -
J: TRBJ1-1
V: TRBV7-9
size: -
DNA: TGTGCCAGCAGCTTACAATCAGGGACTACTGAAGCTTTCTTT
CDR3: CASSLQSGTTEAFF

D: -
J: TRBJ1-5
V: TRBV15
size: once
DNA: TGTGCCACCAGCACCTCTAAGGGGCAGAGGCTTCAGCCCCAGCATTTT
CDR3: CATSTSKGQRLQPQHF

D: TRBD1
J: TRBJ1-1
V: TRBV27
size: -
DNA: TGTGCCAGCAGCACTATCGGGACAGGCGAAGCTTTCTTT
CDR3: CASSTIGTGEAFF

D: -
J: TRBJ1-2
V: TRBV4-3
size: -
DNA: TGCGCCAGCAGCCCCTCCGCCCCACCCCAAGGAGAGTATGGCTACACCTTC
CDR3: CASSPSAPPQGEYGYTF

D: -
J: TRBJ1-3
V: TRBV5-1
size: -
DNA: TGCGCCAGCAGCTTGGGGCCCCTCTCAGGTTTCAACGGAAACACCATATATTTT
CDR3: CASSLGPLSGFNGNTIYF